This T cell receptor beta chain was captured by sequencing in a study of cytomegalovirus exposure and HLA in healthy donors. Comment on this clone: The antigen remains unidentified.

Study-level findings and limits: The Asian-associated ancestry cluster reportedly had fewer N-insertions than the approximately 700-donor mean in a later analysis.

Primers: 60 Vbeta forward and 13 Jbeta reverse. Repertoires were generated with immunoSEQ multiplex PCR, while TCRdb's copy carries only in-frame clones and drops some. The profile shows approximately 210,000 clones, about four fifths of them singletons. Trimming removed 4 bases from V and 5 bases from J, with 6 bases in between. The CDR3 covers 12 residues. CDR1 and CDR2 (germline): GTSNPN, SVGIG (reference sequence). V and J are TRBV30 and TRBJ1-6; D is uncertain. The TCR was taken from a man aged 40-55 years in good health and CMV-seropositive. Sequenced sample: PBMCs. The CDR3 bases are TGTGCCTGGACACAGAATAATTCACCCCTCCACTTT. This encodes CAWTQNNSPLHF.